Shown below are 8 T cell receptor beta chains from a single sample sequenced in a study of immune cell composition in non-small cell lung cancer. Clones were sequenced by immunoSEQ multiplex PCR, and TCRdb holds only the in-frame ones, with some missing. The repertoire includes 8,500 to 14,000 clones, roughly 60% of them detected once, and over 15% sits in the top ten. Sequencing was done on a sample of lung tumor tissue. These receptors all stem from a human donor with non-small cell lung cancer.

This clone was seen once. V gene TRBV7-9 combines with J gene TRBJ2-3, with a weak D call TRBD2 (6 bases). The germline CDR1 and CDR2 sequences are SEHNR and FQNEAQ (reference sequence). V was shortened by 3 bases and J by 14 bases, with 18 bases between the two germline ends. This CDR3 has 13 amino acids. CDR3 region: CASSFQGGDARYF. The CDR3 nucleotides are TGTGCCAGCAGCTTCCAGGGAGGAGACGCCCGGTATTTT.

This chain connects TRBV28 to TRBJ2-5; D might be TRBD2 (6 bases). V was cut by 5 bases and J by 4 bases, with 14 bases left in between. The CDR3 has 14 residues. The V gene's germline CDR1 is MDHEN and CDR2 SYDVKM. The CDR3 sequence is CASSPVWGVETQYF. CDR3 bases: TGTGCCAGCAGTCCAGTTTGGGGGGTAGAGACCCAGTACTTC.

The CDR3 here is CASSSREGSYNEQFF. The CDR3, as DNA: TGTGCCAGCAGCTCCAGGGAGGGCTCCTACAATGAGCAGTTCTTC. The chain couples TRBV7-8 to TRBJ2-1, with 7 bases matching TRBD2. The ends lost 4 bases at V and 0 bases at J; junction bases unmatched: 3. The CDR3 covers 15 residues. CDR1 and CDR2 from the germline V gene are SGHVS and FQNEAQ.

This clone was recorded only once. The chain couples TRBV10-3 to TRBJ2-1; 10 nucleotides match TRBD2. CDR1 and CDR2 from the germline V gene are ENHRY and SYGVKD. Trimming cost V 4 bases and J 5 bases; bases outside gene matches: 2. This CDR3 contains 14 residues. CDR3 nucleotides: TGTGCCATCAGTGCCAGCGGGGGGGACAATGAGCAGTTCTTC. It encodes CAISASGGDNEQFF.

The chain has TRBV11-2 and TRBJ2-1; 7 positions agree with TRBD2. Germline CDR1 SGHAT, CDR2 FQNNGV. With 0 bases clipped from V and 9 bases from J, the junction kept 8 bases outside the gene matches. The CDR3 runs 15 residues. The chain's CDR3 is CASSLDQTSSSEQFF. CDR3 nucleotide sequence: TGTGCCAGCAGCTTAGATCAGACTAGCAGTAGTGAGCAGTTCTTC.

The gene calls are TRBV28 and TRBJ2-7, with 8 bases fitting TRBD2. Germline CDR1 MDHEN, CDR2 SYDVKM. This CDR3 is 14 amino acids long. After removal of 6 bases from V and 5 bases from J, the junction contained 9 bases not matched to a gene. Here the CDR3 DNA reads TGTGCCAGCAGCGGGGGGGGTTGGGACCACGAGCAGTACTTC. It yields the protein CASSGGGWDHEQYF.

This clone was seen just once. The chain has TRBV15 and TRBJ2-1, with TRBD2 as a possible D gene (5 bases). Germline V gene lookup returns CDR1 LNHNV and CDR2 YYDKDF (reference sequence). The CDR3 runs 16 residues. V lost 5 bases and J 3 bases, leaving 17 bases between the germline ends. The CDR3: CATSVEVGSYYNEQFF. The CDR3 DNA reads TGTGCCACCAGCGTGGAAGTAGGGAGCTACTACAATGAGCAGTTCTTC.

V gene TRBV10-1 combines with J gene TRBJ2-7, with D unresolved. Germline-derived CDR1 and CDR2 are WNHNN and SYGVQD (reference sequence). V dropped 8 bases and J dropped 4 bases, with 12 bases sitting between them. There are 12 residues in the CDR3. This CDR3 reads CASPALGYEQYF. In nucleotides, the CDR3 is TGCGCCAGCCCAGCCCTAGGTTACGAGCAGTACTTC.